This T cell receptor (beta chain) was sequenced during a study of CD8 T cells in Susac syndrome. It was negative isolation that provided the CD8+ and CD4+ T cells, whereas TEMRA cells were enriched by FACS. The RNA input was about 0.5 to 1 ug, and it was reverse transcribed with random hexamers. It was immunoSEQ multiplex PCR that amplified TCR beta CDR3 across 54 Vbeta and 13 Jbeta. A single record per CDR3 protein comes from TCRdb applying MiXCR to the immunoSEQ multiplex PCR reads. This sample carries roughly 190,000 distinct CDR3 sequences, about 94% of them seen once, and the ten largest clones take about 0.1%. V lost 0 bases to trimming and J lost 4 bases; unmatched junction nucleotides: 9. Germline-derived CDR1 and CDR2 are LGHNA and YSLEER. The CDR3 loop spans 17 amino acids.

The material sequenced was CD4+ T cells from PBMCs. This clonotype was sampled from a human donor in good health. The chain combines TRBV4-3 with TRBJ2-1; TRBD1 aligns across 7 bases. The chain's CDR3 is CASSQDRTGVKYNEQFF. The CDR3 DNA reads TGCGCCAGCAGCCAAGACCGGACAGGAGTGAAATACAATGAGCAGTTCTTC.